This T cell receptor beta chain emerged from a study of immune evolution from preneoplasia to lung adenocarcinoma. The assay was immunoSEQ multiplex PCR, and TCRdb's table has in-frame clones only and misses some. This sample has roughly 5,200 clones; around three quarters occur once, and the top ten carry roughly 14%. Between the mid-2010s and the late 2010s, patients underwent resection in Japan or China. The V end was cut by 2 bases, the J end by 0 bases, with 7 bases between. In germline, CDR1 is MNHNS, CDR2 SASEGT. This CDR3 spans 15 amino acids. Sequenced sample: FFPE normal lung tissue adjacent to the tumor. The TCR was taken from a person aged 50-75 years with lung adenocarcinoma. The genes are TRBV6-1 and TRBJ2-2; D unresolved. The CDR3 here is CASSERSTNTGELFF. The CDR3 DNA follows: TGTGCCAGCAGTGAACGGAGTACGAACACCGGGGAGCTGTTTTTT.